This T cell receptor beta chain stems from a study of chemoradiotherapy in HPV16-positive cancers. The germline V and J ends were trimmed by 5 bases and 1 base, with 11 bases remaining between them. Germline V lookup: CDR1 LNHDA, CDR2 SQIVND (reference sequence). CDR3 size: 14 residues. The table came from immunoSEQ multiplex PCR; TCRdb's copy has only in-frame clones and leaves some out. The table has more than 15,000 clones, approximately 75% seen once. A few counts support this clone. The chain joins TRBV19 to TRBJ1-1, with D unresolved. The sample was gathered from a patient who underwent chemoradiotherapy. The TCR comes from a human donor with HPV-associated anogenital cancer. CDR3 nucleotides: TGTGCCAGTAGTCTTGTTTGGACGAACACTGAAGCTTTCTTT. This gives the protein CASSLVWTNTEAFF.